This is a list of T cell receptor beta chains from one sample in a study of blood T cell repertoires in COVID-19. The data were produced by immunoSEQ multiplex PCR, yet TCRdb's version contains in-frame clones alone and is incomplete. The sample lists 40,000 to 55,000 clones; roughly 90% were seen once. The material sequenced was peripheral blood. Every receptor here comes from a human donor in a cohort sampled during active COVID-19. The CDR3 runs from the conserved cysteine through the conserved F or W. D genes are given only for firm matches.

>TRBJ2-4|TRBV9|TRBD2
CASSVAVGSGSSDIQYF
>TRBJ1-3|TRBV5-6|-
CASSPRTVSGTIYF
>TRBJ2-4|TRBV7-8|-
CASSLEGHGIQYF
>TRBJ1-5|TRBV12-5|TRBD1
CASASRQGWDDNQPQHF
>TRBJ2-5|TRBV7-3|-
CASSTGSQETQYF
>TRBJ1-2|TRBV3-1/TRBV3-2|TRBD1
CASSQVTGGVGYTF
>TRBJ1-1|TRBV7-2|TRBD1
CASSLFFMGTGSHTEAFF
>TRBJ2-7|TRBV2|TRBD1
CASSVTGGGEQYF
>TRBJ2-5|TRBV7-9|-
CASSLSGRDQYF
>TRBJ1-5|TRBV2|-
CASSFVDNSNQPQHF
>TRBJ1-5|TRBV7-2|TRBD1
CASSLAGTGGDAAQHF
>TRBJ2-5|TRBV7-9|TRBD1
CASSYGQGRETQYF
>TRBJ2-7|TRBV4-3|TRBD1
CASSPRTGPRYEQYF
>TRBJ2-1|TRBV7-2|TRBD1
CASSWGQGGEQFF
>TRBJ2-2|TRBV11-3|-
CASSDPGLNTGELFF
>TRBJ2-5|TRBV11-2|-
CASSPLQGPQETQYF
>TRBJ2-5|TRBV3-1/TRBV3-2|TRBD2
CASSHLAGEETQYF
>TRBJ2-2|TRBV7-9|TRBD2
CASSLVGGRAGELFF
>TRBJ2-5|TRBV10-1|TRBD1
CASSGRGQETQYF
>TRBJ2-1|TRBV6-2/TRBV6-3|-
CASSTGNEQFF
>TRBJ2-3|TRBV2|-
CASDSGGTDTQYF
>TRBJ2-5|TRBV10-2|TRBD1
CASKRDRNQETQYF
>TRBJ2-7|TRBV29-1|TRBD1
CSVKTGESYEQYF
>TRBJ2-3|TRBV28|TRBD2
CASSPGTSGSVKRRTDTQYF
>TRBJ2-5|TRBV28|-
CASRSYKNGGTQYF
>TRBJ1-2|TRBV29-1|-
CSVAAGKGYTF
>TRBJ1-1|TRBV27|-
CASSLTLGGTEAFF
>TRBJ2-7|TRBV5-4|-
CASSARRHVSGATYEQYF
>TRBJ2-1|TRBV5-1|TRBD2
CASSGAGVEGNEQFF
>TRBJ2-1|TRBV4-3|TRBD2
CASSQDLGLARSEQFF
>TRBJ2-1|TRBV27|TRBD2
CASSAGTSGSINEQFF
>TRBJ2-1|TRBV6-5|TRBD1
CATTGEGRSYNEQFF
>TRBJ1-4|TRBV9|-
CASSRGDSNEKLFF
>TRBJ2-7|TRBV4-3|TRBD1
CASSSRTGNEQYF
>TRBJ1-1|TRBV5-1|TRBD1
CASSLDQGVTEAFF
>TRBJ1-1|TRBV2|TRBD1
CASNKDRGPLEAFF
>TRBJ2-2|TRBV6-6|TRBD2
CASSPRLARWNTGELFF
>TRBJ2-3|TRBV7-3|TRBD2
CASSLGAGALLKYF
>TRBJ1-2|TRBV7-2|-
CASSLEIGDYGYTF
>TRBJ1-2|TRBV7-2|TRBD1
CASSLEPGGAYGYTF
>TRBJ2-7|TRBV7-6|-
CASSPPGNYEQYF
>TRBJ2-5|TRBV5-6|TRBD2
CASSRRSGTYQETQYF
>TRBJ2-7|TRBV9|TRBD2
CASSVAKTSGSGEQYF
>TRBJ1-2|TRBV2|-
CASSEVGARSIGYTF
>TRBJ1-4|TRBV28|TRBD1
CASSLGDRGEKLFF
>TRBJ1-2|TRBV19|TRBD1
CASSPGTATNYGYTF
>TRBJ2-3|TRBV27|TRBD2
CASSSSGTSGRALYF
>TRBJ2-7|TRBV12-5|TRBD2
CASGLVLRREVHEQYF
>TRBJ2-2|TRBV5-1|-
CASSLDTQGLTGELFF
>TRBJ2-1|TRBV9|TRBD2
CASSTGTSGGYNEQFF